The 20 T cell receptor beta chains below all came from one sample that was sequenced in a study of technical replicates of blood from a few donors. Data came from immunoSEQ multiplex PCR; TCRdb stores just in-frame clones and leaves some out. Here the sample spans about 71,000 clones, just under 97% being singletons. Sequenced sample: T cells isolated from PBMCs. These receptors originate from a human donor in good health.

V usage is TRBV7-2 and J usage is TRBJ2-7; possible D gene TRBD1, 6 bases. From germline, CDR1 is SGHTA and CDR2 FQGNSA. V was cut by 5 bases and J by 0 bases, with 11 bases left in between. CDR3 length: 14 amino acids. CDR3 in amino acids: CASSRQVGSYEQYF. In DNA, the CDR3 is TGTGCCAGCAGCCGACAGGTTGGCTCCTACGAGCAGTACTTC.

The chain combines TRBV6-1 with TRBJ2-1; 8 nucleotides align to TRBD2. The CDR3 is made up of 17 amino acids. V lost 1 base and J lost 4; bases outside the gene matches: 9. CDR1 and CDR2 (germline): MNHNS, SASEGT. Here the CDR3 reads CASSEVDLSGGYNEQFF. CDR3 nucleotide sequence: TGTGCCAGCAGTGAAGTGGATTTGAGCGGGGGATACAATGAGCAGTTCTTC.

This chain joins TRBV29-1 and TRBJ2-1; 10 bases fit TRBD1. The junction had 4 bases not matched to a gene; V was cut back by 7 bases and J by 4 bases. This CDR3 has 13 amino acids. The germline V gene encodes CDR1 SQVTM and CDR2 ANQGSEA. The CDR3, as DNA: TGCAGCGCCGACAGGGGGCAATACAATGAGCAGTTCTTC. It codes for CSADRGQYNEQFF.

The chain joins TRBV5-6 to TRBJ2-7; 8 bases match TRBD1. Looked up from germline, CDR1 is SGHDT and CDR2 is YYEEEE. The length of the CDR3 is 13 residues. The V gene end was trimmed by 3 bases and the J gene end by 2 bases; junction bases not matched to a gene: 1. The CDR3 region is CASSSDRAYEQYF. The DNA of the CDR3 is TGTGCCAGCAGCTCGGACAGGGCCTACGAGCAGTACTTC.

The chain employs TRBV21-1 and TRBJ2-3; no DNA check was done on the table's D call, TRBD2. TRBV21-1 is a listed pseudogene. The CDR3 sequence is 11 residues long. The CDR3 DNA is TGTGCCAGCAGCATTAGAGATACGCAGTATTTT. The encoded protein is CASSIRDTQYF.

CDR3 in DNA: TGTGCCAGCAGCTTCAGCGGGGGACAAGAGACCCAGTACTTC. Translating it yields CASSFSGGQETQYF. The genes are TRBV11-2 and TRBJ2-5, with TRBD2 matching over 8 bases. J gave up 2 bases and V 3 bases, and 2 bases lay outside the gene matches. CDR1 and CDR2 from the germline V gene are SGHAT and FQNNGV. This CDR3 spans 14 amino acids. The whole variable domain, remainder taken from reference TRBV11-2 and TRBJ2-5, is EAGVAQSPRYKIIEKRQSVAFWCNPISGHATLYWYQQILGQGPKLLIQFQNNGVVDDSQLPKDRFSAERLKGVDSTLKIQPAKLEDSAVYLCASSFSGGQETQYFGPGTRLLVL.

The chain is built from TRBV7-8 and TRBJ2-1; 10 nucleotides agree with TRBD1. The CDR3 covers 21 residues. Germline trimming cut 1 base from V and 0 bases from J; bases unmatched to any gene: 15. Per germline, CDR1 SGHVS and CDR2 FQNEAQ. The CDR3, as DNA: TGTGCCAGCAGCTTAGTCCTGGACAGGGGGTTGGTACTTCGCTCCTACAATGAGCAGTTCTTC. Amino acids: CASSLVLDRGLVLRSYNEQFF.

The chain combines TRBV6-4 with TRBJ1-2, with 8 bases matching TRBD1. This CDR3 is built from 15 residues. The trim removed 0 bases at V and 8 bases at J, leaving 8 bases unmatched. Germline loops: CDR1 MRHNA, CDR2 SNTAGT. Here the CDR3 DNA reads TGTGCCAGCAGTGACTCCGGGACAGGCTCGTTCGGCTACACCTTC. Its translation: CASSDSGTGSFGYTF.

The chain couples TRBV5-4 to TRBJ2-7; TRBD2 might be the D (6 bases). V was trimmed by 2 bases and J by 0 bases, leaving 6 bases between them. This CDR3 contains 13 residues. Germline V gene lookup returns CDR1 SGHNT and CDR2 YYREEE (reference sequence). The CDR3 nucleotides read TGTGCCAGCAGCTTCGGGAGCTCCTACGAGCAGTACTTC. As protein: CASSFGSSYEQYF.

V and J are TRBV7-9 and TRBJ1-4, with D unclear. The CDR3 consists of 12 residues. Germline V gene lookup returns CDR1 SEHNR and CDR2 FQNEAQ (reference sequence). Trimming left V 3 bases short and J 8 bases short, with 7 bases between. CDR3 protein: CASSFRGEKLFF. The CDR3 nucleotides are TGTGCCAGCAGCTTTAGAGGCGAAAAACTGTTTTTT.

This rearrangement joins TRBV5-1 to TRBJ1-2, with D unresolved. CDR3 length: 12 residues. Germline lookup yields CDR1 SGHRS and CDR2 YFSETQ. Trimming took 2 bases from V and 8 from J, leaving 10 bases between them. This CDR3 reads CASSFGENGYTF. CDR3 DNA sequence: TGCGCCAGCAGCTTTGGGGAGAACGGCTACACCTTC.

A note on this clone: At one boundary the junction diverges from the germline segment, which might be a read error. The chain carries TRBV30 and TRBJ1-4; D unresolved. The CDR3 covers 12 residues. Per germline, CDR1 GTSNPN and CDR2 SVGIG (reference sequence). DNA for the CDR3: TGTGCCTGGAGTGTACTTGGAGGCTGGAAGACATTT. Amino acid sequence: CAWSVLGGWKTF.

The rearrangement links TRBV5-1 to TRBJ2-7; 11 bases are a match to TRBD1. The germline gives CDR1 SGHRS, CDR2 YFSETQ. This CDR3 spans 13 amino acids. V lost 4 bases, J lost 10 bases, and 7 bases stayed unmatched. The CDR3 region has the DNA TGCGCCAGCAGCACTGGACAGGGGGCGATTCAGTACTTC. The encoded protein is CASSTGQGAIQYF.

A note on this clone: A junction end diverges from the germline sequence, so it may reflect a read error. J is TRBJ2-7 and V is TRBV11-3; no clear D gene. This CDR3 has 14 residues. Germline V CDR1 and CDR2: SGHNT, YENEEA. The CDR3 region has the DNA TGTGCCCGCAGAGGATCTAGACCCGCTCTGGAGCAGTACTTC. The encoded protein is CARRGSRPALEQYF.

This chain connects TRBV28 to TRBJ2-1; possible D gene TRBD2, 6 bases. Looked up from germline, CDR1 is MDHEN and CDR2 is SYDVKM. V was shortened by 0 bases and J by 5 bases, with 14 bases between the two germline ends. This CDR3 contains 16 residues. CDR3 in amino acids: CASSLWGRRGHNEQFF. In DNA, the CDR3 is TGTGCCAGCAGTTTATGGGGGAGGCGGGGTCACAATGAGCAGTTCTTC.

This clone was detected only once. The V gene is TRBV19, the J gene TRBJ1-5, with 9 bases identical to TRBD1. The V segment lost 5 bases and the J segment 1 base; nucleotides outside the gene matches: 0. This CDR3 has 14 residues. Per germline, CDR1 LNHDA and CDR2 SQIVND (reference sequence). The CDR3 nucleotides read TGTGCCAGTAGTGGGACAGGGAGCAATCAGCCCCAGCATTTT. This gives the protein CASSGTGSNQPQHF.

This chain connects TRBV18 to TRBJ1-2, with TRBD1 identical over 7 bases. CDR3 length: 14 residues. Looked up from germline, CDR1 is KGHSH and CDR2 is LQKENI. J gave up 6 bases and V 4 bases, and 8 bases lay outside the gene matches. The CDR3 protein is CASSRDTGEDGYTF. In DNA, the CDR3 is TGTGCCAGCTCACGCGATACAGGGGAGGATGGCTACACCTTC.

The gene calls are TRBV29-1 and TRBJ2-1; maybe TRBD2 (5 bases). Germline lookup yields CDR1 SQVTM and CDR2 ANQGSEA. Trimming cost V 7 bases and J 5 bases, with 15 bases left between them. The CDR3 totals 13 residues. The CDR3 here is CSARAILNNEQFF. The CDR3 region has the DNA TGCAGCGCGCGGGCAATATTGAACAATGAGCAGTTCTTC.

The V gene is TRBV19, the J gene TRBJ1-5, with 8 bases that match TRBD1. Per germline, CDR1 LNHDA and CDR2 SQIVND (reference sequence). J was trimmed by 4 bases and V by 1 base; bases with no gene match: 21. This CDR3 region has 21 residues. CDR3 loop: CASSIGVGVAQGASINQPQHF. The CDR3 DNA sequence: TGTGCCAGTAGTATAGGAGTAGGAGTGGCGCAGGGGGCATCCATTAATCAGCCCCAGCATTTT.

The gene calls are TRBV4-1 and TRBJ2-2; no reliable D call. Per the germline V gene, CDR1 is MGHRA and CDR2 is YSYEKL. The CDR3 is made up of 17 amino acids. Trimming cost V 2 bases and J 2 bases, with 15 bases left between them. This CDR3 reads CASSQPVASLNTGELFF. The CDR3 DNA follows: TGCGCCAGCAGCCAACCGGTAGCTAGTCTTAACACCGGGGAGCTGTTTTTT.